Given below is one TCR beta chain in context. A much bigger clone sits one base away, suggesting this may be a read error. TCRbeta libraries were built with three rounds of nested PCR, modified from ARM-PCR. TCRdb ran MiXCR on the multiplex PCR reads and lists one entry per CDR3 protein. Of around 70,000 distinct CDR3 sequences listed, just under 60% are singletons. The data were obtained in a study of tumor and adjacent non-tumor tissue in lung cancer. On the study more broadly: Stage I to III disease affected approximately 11 men and roughly five women aged about 30 to 85.

No cell sorting was done before RNA was extracted from the tissue. The V end was cut by 4 bases, the J end by 5 bases, with 18 bases between. Germline V gene sequence: CDR1 MNHNS, CDR2 SASEGT. The CDR3 sequence is 15 residues long. The origin of this receptor is a man aged 50 to 60 with non-small cell lung cancer. The rearrangement joins TRBV6-1 to TRBJ2-7; D perhaps matches TRBD1 (5 bases). Sequences were obtained from lung tumor tissue. Written as DNA, the CDR3 is TGTGCCAGCAGTGCCCAAACGACAGAGTGGAACGAGCAGTACTTC. Protein product: CASSAQTTEWNEQYF.